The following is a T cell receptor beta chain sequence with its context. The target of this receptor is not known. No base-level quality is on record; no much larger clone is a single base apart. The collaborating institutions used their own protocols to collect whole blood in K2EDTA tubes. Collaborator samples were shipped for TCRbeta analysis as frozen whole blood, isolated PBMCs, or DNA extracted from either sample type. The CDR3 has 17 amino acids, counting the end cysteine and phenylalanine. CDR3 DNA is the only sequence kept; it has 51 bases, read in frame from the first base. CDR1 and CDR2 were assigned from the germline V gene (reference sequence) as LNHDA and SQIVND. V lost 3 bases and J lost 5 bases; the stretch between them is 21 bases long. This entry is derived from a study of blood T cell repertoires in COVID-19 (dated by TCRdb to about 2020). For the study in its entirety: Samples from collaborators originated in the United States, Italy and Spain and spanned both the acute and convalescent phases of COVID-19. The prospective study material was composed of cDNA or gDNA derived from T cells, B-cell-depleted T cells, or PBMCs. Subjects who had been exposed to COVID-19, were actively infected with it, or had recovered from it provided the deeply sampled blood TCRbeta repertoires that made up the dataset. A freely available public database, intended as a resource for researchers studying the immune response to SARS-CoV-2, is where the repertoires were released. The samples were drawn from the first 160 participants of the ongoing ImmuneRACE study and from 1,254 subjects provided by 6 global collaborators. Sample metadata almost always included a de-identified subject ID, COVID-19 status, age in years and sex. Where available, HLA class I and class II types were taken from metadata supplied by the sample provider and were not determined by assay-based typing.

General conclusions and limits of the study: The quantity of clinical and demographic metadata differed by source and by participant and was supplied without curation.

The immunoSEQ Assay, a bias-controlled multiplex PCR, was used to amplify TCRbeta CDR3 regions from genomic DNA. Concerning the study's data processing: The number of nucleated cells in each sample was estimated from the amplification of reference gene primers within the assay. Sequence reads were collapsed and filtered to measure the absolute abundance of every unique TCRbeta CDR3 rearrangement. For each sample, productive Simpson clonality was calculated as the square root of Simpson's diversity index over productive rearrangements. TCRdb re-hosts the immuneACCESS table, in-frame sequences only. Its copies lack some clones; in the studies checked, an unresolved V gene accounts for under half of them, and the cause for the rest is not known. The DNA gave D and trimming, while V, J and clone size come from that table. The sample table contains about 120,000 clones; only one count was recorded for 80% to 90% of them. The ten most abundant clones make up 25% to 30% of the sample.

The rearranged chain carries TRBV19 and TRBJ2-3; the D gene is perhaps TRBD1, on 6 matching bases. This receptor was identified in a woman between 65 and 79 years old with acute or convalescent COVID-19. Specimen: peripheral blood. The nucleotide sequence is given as TGTGCCAGTAGTATTGGCACCTCCGGGACACGACAAGATACGCAGTATTTT. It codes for CASSIGTSGTRQDTQYF.